These 26 T cell receptor beta chains were all obtained from the same sample, sequenced in a study of blood T cell repertoires in COVID-19. Assay used: immunoSEQ multiplex PCR; TCRdb lists only in-frame clones, some missing. The table shows some 180,000 clones, with about 84% occurring only once. The specimen was peripheral blood. The origin of the receptors is a human donor in a cohort sampled during active COVID-19.

CDR3 sequence reads: CASSLGVKGSYEQYF. Written as DNA, the CDR3 is TGTGCCAGCAGTTTAGGTGTTAAGGGGTCCTACGAGCAGTACTTC. The chain recombines TRBV27 with TRBJ2-7; TRBD1 might be the D (5 bases). Germline values: CDR1 MNHEY, CDR2 SMNVEV (reference sequence). V was clipped by 2 bases and J by 1 base, with 12 bases between them. This CDR3 spans 15 amino acids.

A few counts support this clone. V gene TRBV11-2 combines with J gene TRBJ2-7; D ambiguous. The CDR3 is 13 amino acids. CDR1 and CDR2 (germline): SGHAT, FQNNGV. V lost 5 bases and J lost 3, with 11 bases in between. CDR3 bases: TGTGCCAGCAGCGGCGGAGAGGACTACGAGCAGTACTTC. This codes for CASSGGEDYEQYF.

This chain links TRBV19 with TRBJ1-1; no definite D call. The germline V gene has CDR1 LNHDA and CDR2 SQIVND (reference sequence). The CDR3 is 14 residues long. Trimming left V 3 bases short and J 5 bases short, with 13 bases between. The CDR3 coding sequence is TGTGCCAGTAGTATGGTGGCAGGCGGGACTGAAGCTTTCTTT. Translation: CASSMVAGGTEAFF. Combining the CDR3 with reference TRBV19 and TRBJ1-1 gives the whole variable domain DGGITQSPKYLFRKEGQNVTLSCEQNLNHDAMYWYRQDPGQGLRLIYYSQIVNDFQKGDIAEGYSVSREKKESFPLTVTSAQKNPTAFYLCASSMVAGGTEAFFGQGTRLTVV.

J is TRBJ1-2 and V is TRBV7-2, with TRBD1 matching over 8 bases. The CDR3 length is 14 residues. The V gene's germline CDR1 is SGHTA and CDR2 FQGNSA. The ends lost 3 bases at V and 6 bases at J; junction bases unmatched: 6. This CDR3 is CASSFPGGWDGYTF. In DNA, the CDR3 is TGTGCCAGCAGCTTTCCAGGGGGCTGGGATGGCTACACCTTC.

The CDR3 region is CASSTTVIGWEPGQQSSGNTIYF. DNA of the CDR3: TGTGCCAGCAGCACTACGGTAATAGGGTGGGAACCGGGACAGCAAAGCTCTGGAAACACCATATATTTT. This rearrangement joins TRBV7-9 to TRBJ1-3; 7 nucleotides align to TRBD1. The J segment lost 0 bases and the V segment lost 5 bases, leaving 28 bases of the junction unmatched. Germline-derived CDR1 and CDR2 are SEHNR and FQNEAQ (reference sequence). The CDR3 length is 23 residues.

The chain is built from TRBV5-1 and TRBJ1-3; D ambiguous. Germline CDR1 SGHRS, CDR2 YFSETQ. V gave up 3 bases and J gave up 8 bases, with 15 bases separating them. The length of the CDR3 is 14 residues. The CDR3 reads CASSSLDLPHTIYF. The CDR3 bases are TGCGCCAGCAGCTCCCTCGATCTACCCCACACCATATATTTT.

As DNA, the CDR3 is TGTGCCAGCAGCTTGCTTTGGGGGGATGGCTACACCTTC. This sequence encodes CASSLLWGDGYTF. V usage is TRBV5-4 and J usage is TRBJ1-2; weak D call: TRBD1 (5 bases). The CDR3 runs 13 residues. From germline, CDR1 is SGHNT and CDR2 YYREEE (reference sequence). V dropped 1 base and J dropped 6 bases, with 10 bases sitting between them.

The V call is TRBV12-5, the J call TRBJ1-1; 9 positions agree with TRBD1. The J segment lost 4 bases and the V segment lost 3 bases, leaving 6 bases of the junction unmatched. The CDR3 has 15 residues. Germline V gene lookup returns CDR1 LGHNT and CDR2 FRNRAP. This CDR3 is CASGLPGQGRTEAFF. The CDR3 DNA reads TGTGCTAGTGGTTTACCGGGACAGGGTCGCACTGAAGCTTTCTTT.

The chain employs TRBV4-2 and TRBJ1-2; the D gene is possibly TRBD1 (5 bases). Germline lookup yields CDR1 LGHNA and CDR2 YNFKEQ. The CDR3 extends over 16 amino acids. Trimming took off 0 bases at V and 7 bases at J, with 18 bases between the two ends. CDR3 DNA: TGTGCCAGCAGCCAAGAGGACCGGTTCCCAAGGGGTGGCTACACCTTC. Translated: CASSQEDRFPRGGYTF.

This chain connects TRBV4-1 to TRBJ1-2; D unresolved. Germline CDR1 MGHRA, CDR2 YSYEKL. This CDR3 comprises 17 residues. The germline V and J ends were trimmed by 3 bases and 8 bases, with 25 bases remaining between them. CDR3 nucleotide sequence: TGCGCCAGCAGCCAGCCTCAACCGAGGGTTGCTGCTAGGGGCTACACCTTC. Protein sequence: CASSQPQPRVAARGYTF.

The CDR3 is CASSLDSGGPQETQYF. The CDR3 DNA sequence: TGCGCCAGCAGCTTGGATAGCGGGGGACCCCAAGAGACCCAGTACTTC. The rearrangement uses TRBV5-1 and TRBJ2-5; 9 bases are a match to TRBD2. This CDR3 is built from 16 residues. V gave up 0 bases and J gave up 1 base; unmatched junction bases: 4. Germline CDR1 reads SGHRS; CDR2 reads YFSETQ.

This chain joins TRBV19 and TRBJ2-3; the D gene is possibly TRBD2 (6 bases). Trimming pared 4 bases from V and 4 bases from J, leaving 15 bases between. CDR1 is LNHDA, CDR2 SQIVND, per germline (reference sequence). CDR3 size: 15 residues. CDR3 sequence: CASSTGSTKADTQYF. CDR3 in DNA: TGTGCCAGTAGTACCGGGAGTACGAAGGCAGATACGCAGTATTTT.

J is TRBJ1-5 and V is TRBV7-6, with 7 bases lining up with TRBD1. The CDR3 is 16 amino acids. Germline CDR1 reads SGHVS; CDR2 reads FNYEAQ. With 4 bases clipped from V and 5 bases from J, the junction kept 11 bases outside the gene matches. For the CDR3, the DNA is TGTGCCAGCAGCTCTACCGTTACAGGGGTCGATCAGCCCCAGCATTTT. This codes for CASSSTVTGVDQPQHF.

In its sample, this clone was seen a few times. The chain combines TRBV6-2 or TRBV6-3 with TRBJ1-2; weak D call: TRBD1 (5 bases). The germline gives CDR1 MNHEY, CDR2 SVGEGT. The V gene lost 5 bases and the J gene lost 5 bases, with 21 bases spanning the gap. This CDR3 region has 16 residues. CDR3 region: CASSGTDSFTGYGYTF. The CDR3 DNA sequence: TGTGCCAGCAGTGGGACTGACAGCTTCACCGGGTATGGCTACACCTTC.

This chain joins TRBV11-2 and TRBJ1-6; 9 bases fit TRBD1. This CDR3 is built from 18 residues. V lost 1 base to trimming and J lost 4 bases; unmatched junction nucleotides: 8. CDR1 is SGHAT and CDR2 is FQNNGV in the germline V gene. The CDR3 DNA sequence: TGTGCCAGCAGCTTAGGTTACAGGGGGCGAGGATATAATTCACCCCTCCACTTT. Translated: CASSLGYRGRGYNSPLHF.

This chain uses TRBV7-9 with TRBJ2-5; D is possibly TRBD1 or TRBD2 (7 bases each). V lost 8 bases, J lost 2 bases, and 15 bases lay in between. Germline CDR1 reads SEHNR; CDR2 reads FQNEAQ (reference sequence). This CDR3 comprises 14 residues. CDR3 sequence reads: CASSRGGLQETQYF. The CDR3 coding sequence is TGTGCCAGCTCCAGGGGGGGACTTCAAGAGACCCAGTACTTC.

This clone was detected only once. The chain recombines TRBV19 with TRBJ2-7; D uncertain. The germline V gene encodes CDR1 LNHDA and CDR2 SQIVND (reference sequence). This CDR3 is built from 16 residues. V was cut by 6 bases and J by 0 bases, with 18 bases left in between. CDR3 DNA sequence: TGTGCCAGTAGGTCCTCGGCAGGCGAAAGCTCCTACGAGCAGTACTTC. This gives the protein CASRSSAGESSYEQYF.

This clone was seen a single time. V gene TRBV10-3 combines with J gene TRBJ2-3, with 8 bases aligning to TRBD2. J was trimmed by 2 bases and V by 2 bases; bases with no gene match: 6. The CDR3 spans 16 residues. Germline V lookup: CDR1 ENHRY, CDR2 SYGVKD. CDR3 residues: CAISEPSGGTTDTQYF. The CDR3 DNA follows: TGTGCCATCAGTGAGCCGAGCGGGGGTACCACAGATACGCAGTATTTT.

The sample holds one count of this clone. V and J are TRBV21-1 and TRBJ1-6; the table's D gene call, TRBD1, was not cross checked with the DNA. TRBV21-1 is a listed pseudogene. The CDR3 totals 14 residues. CDR3 in amino acids: CAGEKGQTYSPLHF. CDR3 DNA sequence: TGTGCCGGAGAAAAGGGGCAGACCTATTCACCCCTCCACTTT.

V usage is TRBV6-5 and J usage is TRBJ1-2; tentatively, D is TRBD1 (6 bases). Deletions cut 6 bases from V and 4 bases from J, with 12 bases between. Germline lookup yields CDR1 MNHEY and CDR2 SVGAGI. The CDR3 sequence is 13 residues long. The CDR3 here is CASRPGTTYGYTF. For the CDR3, the DNA is TGTGCCAGCAGACCCGGGACAACCTATGGCTACACCTTC.

V usage is TRBV19 and J usage is TRBJ1-1; perhaps TRBD1 as D (6 bases). Germline CDR1 reads LNHDA; CDR2 reads SQIVND (reference sequence). The CDR3 has 13 residues. Trimming pared 6 bases from V and 5 bases from J, leaving 13 bases between. The DNA of the CDR3 is TGTGCCAGTAGCCATTTAGGGGGAACTGAAGCTTTCTTT. Protein: CASSHLGGTEAFF.

The rearrangement joins TRBV10-1 to TRBJ1-1, with 10 bases identical to TRBD1. CDR3 length equals 13 residues. CDR1 is WNHNN, CDR2 SYGVQD, per germline (reference sequence). J was trimmed by 8 bases and V by 2 bases; bases with no gene match: 2. The CDR3 sequence is CASSEETGGEAFF. In nucleotides, the CDR3 is TGCGCCAGCAGTGAGGAGACAGGGGGCGAAGCTTTCTTT.

V gene TRBV7-8 combines with J gene TRBJ2-2; 10 nucleotides align to TRBD2. The CDR3 spans 14 residues. Germline CDR1 and CDR2: SGHVS and FQNEAQ. With V trimmed by 8 bases and J by 5 bases, 5 bases remained unmatched. In DNA form, the CDR3 reads TGTGCCAGCGCTCTAGCGGGGGAAACCGGGGAGCTGTTTTTT. It specifies CASALAGETGELFF. The variable domain in full, with the rest retrieved from reference TRBV7-8 and TRBJ2-2, is GAGVSQSPRYKVAKRGQDVALRCDPISGHVSLFWYQQALGQGPEFLTYFQNEAQLDKSGLPSDRFFAERPEGSVSTLKIQRTQQEDSAVYLCASALAGETGELFFGEGSRLTVL.

The chain links TRBV11-3 to TRBJ1-1, with 7 nucleotides matching TRBD1. This CDR3 has 13 residues. The V segment lost 6 bases and the J segment 4 bases; nucleotides outside the gene matches: 5. Looked up from germline, CDR1 is SGHNT and CDR2 is YENEEA. CDR3 DNA sequence: TGTGCCAGCAGTTTTCAGGGGGGCACTGAAGCTTTCTTT. Encoded protein: CASSFQGGTEAFF. The full variable domain, with the rest looked up from reference TRBV11-3 and TRBJ1-1, is EAGVVQSPRYKIIEKKQPVAFWCNPISGHNTLYWYLQNLGQGPELLIRYENEEAVDDSQLPKDRFSAERLKGVDSTLKIQPAELGDSAVYLCASSFQGGTEAFFGQGTRLTVV.

This chain links TRBV12-5 with TRBJ1-1, with D perhaps TRBD1 (6 bases). The CDR3 consists of 13 residues. The germline V gene encodes CDR1 LGHNT and CDR2 FRNRAP. V lost 0 bases to trimming and J lost 5 bases, with 7 bases between them. CDR3: CASGLVQGTEAFF. The CDR3, as DNA: TGTGCTAGTGGTTTGGTACAGGGAACTGAAGCTTTCTTT.

The CDR3 region has the DNA TGTGCCAGCAGCCAAGGTATAGATTCACCCCTCCACTTT. This encodes CASSQGIDSPLHF. The chain joins TRBV3-1 (or the pseudogene TRBV3-2) to TRBJ1-6; D is uncertain. V was cut by 1 base and J by 8 bases, with 6 bases left in between. CDR1 LGHDT and CDR2 YNNKEL come from the germline V gene (reference sequence). This CDR3 has 13 amino acids.